This is a list of T cell receptor beta chains from one sample in a study of blood T cell repertoires in COVID-19. Data came from immunoSEQ multiplex PCR; TCRdb stores just in-frame clones and leaves some out. The sample holds under 250,000 clones, about 84% seen once. The sample comprised peripheral blood. The receptor source for this set is a woman aged 80 or older with acute or convalescent COVID-19. CDR3s include the opening cysteine and the closing phenylalanine or tryptophan. The order of the fields is D gene, J gene, clone size, V gene, CDR3 protein, CDR3 DNA. D genes are given only for firm matches. Not every row has a clone size; where given, it reads once, few, many or a size class.

d_gene: TRBD1; j_gene: TRBJ2-3; abundance: -; v_gene: TRBV5-1; CDR3aa: CASSLGGTGAGDTQYF; CDR3nt: TGCGCCAGCAGCTTGGGAGGGACAGGGGCGGGAGATACGCAGTATTTT
d_gene: TRBD2; j_gene: TRBJ2-3; abundance: -; v_gene: TRBV4-2; CDR3aa: CASSQEASGRGTDTQYF; CDR3nt: TGTGCCAGCAGCCAAGAGGCCAGCGGGAGAGGTACAGATACGCAGTATTTT
d_gene: -; j_gene: TRBJ1-5; abundance: -; v_gene: TRBV12-5; CDR3aa: CASGSGTGQTNQPQHF; CDR3nt: TGTGCTAGTGGTTCGGGAACAGGACAGACCAATCAGCCCCAGCATTTT
d_gene: -; j_gene: TRBJ1-6; abundance: once; v_gene: TRBV5-4; CDR3aa: CASSSRVDNSPLHF; CDR3nt: TGTGCCAGCAGCTCCAGGGTAGACAATTCACCCCTCCACTTT
d_gene: -; j_gene: TRBJ2-7; abundance: -; v_gene: TRBV27; CDR3aa: CASTETVGAKQYF; CDR3nt: TGTGCCAGCACTGAGACAGTGGGGGCAAAGCAGTACTTC
d_gene: -; j_gene: TRBJ1-2; abundance: -; v_gene: TRBV7-9; CDR3aa: CASSSQGLEAYGYTF; CDR3nt: TGTGCCAGCAGCTCTCAGGGCCTCGAGGCCTATGGCTACACCTTC
d_gene: -; j_gene: TRBJ2-3; abundance: few; v_gene: TRBV7-2; CDR3aa: CASTPVDGGTDTQYF; CDR3nt: TGTGCCAGCACCCCAGTTGACGGAGGCACAGATACGCAGTATTTT
d_gene: -; j_gene: TRBJ1-6; abundance: few; v_gene: TRBV19; CDR3aa: CASSMGPGDGSSPLHF; CDR3nt: TGTGCCAGTAGTATGGGACCGGGGGATGGAAGTTCACCCCTCCACTTT
d_gene: -; j_gene: TRBJ2-5; abundance: -; v_gene: TRBV5-1; CDR3aa: CASSLAIEGVQYF; CDR3nt: TGCGCCAGCAGCTTGGCGATCGAGGGAGTCCAGTACTTC
d_gene: -; j_gene: TRBJ2-3; abundance: -; v_gene: TRBV15; CDR3aa: CATSRDPGDTQYF; CDR3nt: TGTGCCACCAGCAGAGATCCAGGAGATACGCAGTATTTT
d_gene: -; j_gene: TRBJ2-1; abundance: -; v_gene: TRBV7-9; CDR3aa: CASTKVRGPYNEQFF; CDR3nt: TGTGCCAGCACCAAAGTCCGGGGTCCCTACAATGAGCAGTTCTTC
d_gene: TRBD2; j_gene: TRBJ2-1; abundance: few; v_gene: TRBV12-3/TRBV12-4; CDR3aa: CASSPRGDNEQFF; CDR3nt: TGTGCCAGCAGCCCACGGGGGGACAATGAGCAGTTCTTC
d_gene: -; j_gene: TRBJ1-3; abundance: -; v_gene: TRBV7-9; CDR3aa: CASTPSPRFAARGSGNTIYF; CDR3nt: TGTGCCAGCACCCCCAGCCCTAGGTTTGCGGCAAGGGGCTCTGGAAACACCATATATTTT
d_gene: -; j_gene: TRBJ1-5; abundance: -; v_gene: TRBV3-1/TRBV3-2; CDR3aa: CASSQEWGGGSQPQHF; CDR3nt: TGTGCCAGCAGCCAAGAGTGGGGCGGGGGCTCTCAGCCCCAGCATTTT
d_gene: TRBD1; j_gene: TRBJ2-2; abundance: few; v_gene: TRBV5-1; CDR3aa: CASSLGQGYTGELFF; CDR3nt: TGCGCCAGCAGCTTGGGACAGGGGTACACCGGGGAGCTGTTTTTT
d_gene: -; j_gene: TRBJ2-5; abundance: -; v_gene: TRBV9; CDR3aa: CASSPRGETQYF; CDR3nt: TGTGCCAGCAGCCCAAGGGGGGAGACCCAGTACTTC
d_gene: -; j_gene: TRBJ2-5; abundance: -; v_gene: TRBV9; CDR3aa: CASSPRVVGAQETQYF; CDR3nt: TGTGCCAGCAGCCCCCGAGTGGTGGGGGCCCAAGAGACCCAGTACTTC
d_gene: TRBD2; j_gene: TRBJ2-3; abundance: -; v_gene: TRBV9; CDR3aa: CASSSDPSGGADTQYF; CDR3nt: TGTGCCAGCAGCTCAGACCCTAGCGGGGGTGCAGATACGCAGTATTTT
d_gene: TRBD2; j_gene: TRBJ2-3; abundance: -; v_gene: TRBV20-1; CDR3aa: CSASLGGADTQYF; CDR3nt: TGCAGTGCTAGTCTCGGGGGGGCAGATACGCAGTATTTT
d_gene: -; j_gene: TRBJ2-7; abundance: -; v_gene: TRBV30; CDR3aa: CAWSEAGGSGYEQYF; CDR3nt: TGTGCCTGGAGTGAGGCCGGAGGATCGGGCTACGAGCAGTACTTC
d_gene: -; j_gene: TRBJ2-5; abundance: -; v_gene: TRBV28; CDR3aa: CATVPQGREETQYF; CDR3nt: TGTGCCACCGTTCCACAGGGAAGGGAAGAGACCCAGTACTTC
d_gene: TRBD1; j_gene: TRBJ1-1; abundance: -; v_gene: TRBV29-1; CDR3aa: CSGGQAQGSEAFF; CDR3nt: TGCAGCGGAGGACAGGCCCAGGGGTCTGAAGCTTTCTTT
d_gene: TRBD2; j_gene: TRBJ2-1; abundance: once; v_gene: TRBV5-1; CDR3aa: CARTDSGGSASSYNEQFF; CDR3nt: TGCGCCAGGACTGACTCGGGCGGGAGTGCGAGCTCCTACAATGAGCAGTTCTTC
d_gene: TRBD2; j_gene: TRBJ2-7; abundance: -; v_gene: TRBV11-2; CDR3aa: CASSPRTSGNYEQYF; CDR3nt: TGTGCCAGCAGCCCGCGGACTAGCGGGAACTACGAGCAGTACTTC
d_gene: -; j_gene: TRBJ1-6; abundance: -; v_gene: TRBV6-5; CDR3aa: CASGSHTRGPLHF; CDR3nt: TGTGCCAGCGGGAGCCATACCCGAGGACCCCTCCACTTT
d_gene: TRBD2; j_gene: TRBJ2-3; abundance: -; v_gene: TRBV7-2; CDR3aa: CASSNRLAGDTQYF; CDR3nt: TGTGCCAGCAGCAACAGACTAGCGGGAGATACGCAGTATTTT
d_gene: -; j_gene: TRBJ1-5; abundance: -; v_gene: TRBV19; CDR3aa: CASSTQTGYSNQPQHF; CDR3nt: TGTGCCAGTAGTACCCAGACAGGCTATAGCAATCAGCCCCAGCATTTT
d_gene: TRBD2; j_gene: TRBJ2-3; abundance: -; v_gene: TRBV9; CDR3aa: CASSRGGREGDTQYF; CDR3nt: TGTGCCAGCAGCCGAGGTGGGAGGGAGGGAGATACGCAGTATTTT
d_gene: TRBD1; j_gene: TRBJ1-3; abundance: -; v_gene: TRBV5-1; CDR3aa: CASSQGQGTNTIYF; CDR3nt: TGCGCCAGCAGCCAAGGACAGGGTACAAACACCATATATTTT
d_gene: -; j_gene: TRBJ2-1; abundance: -; v_gene: TRBV11-3; CDR3aa: CASSSSSYNEQFF; CDR3nt: TGTGCCAGCAGCTCCAGCTCCTACAATGAGCAGTTCTTC
d_gene: -; j_gene: TRBJ2-3; abundance: -; v_gene: TRBV5-1; CDR3aa: CASSFQLSTGTPFFSHTDTQYF; CDR3nt: TGCGCCAGCAGCTTCCAGTTAAGTACCGGGACACCGTTTTTTTCTCACACAGATACGCAGTATTTT
d_gene: -; j_gene: TRBJ1-1; abundance: -; v_gene: TRBV3-1/TRBV3-2; CDR3aa: CASSQSAEAFF; CDR3nt: TGTGCCAGCAGCCAATCAGCTGAAGCTTTCTTT
d_gene: -; j_gene: TRBJ2-3; abundance: -; v_gene: TRBV29-1; CDR3aa: CSVARGTPTDTQYF; CDR3nt: TGCAGCGTTGCCAGGGGTACTCCCACAGATACGCAGTATTTT
d_gene: TRBD1; j_gene: TRBJ2-7; abundance: -; v_gene: TRBV7-6; CDR3aa: CASSSLTGSPYEQYF; CDR3nt: TGTGCCAGCAGCTCACTGACAGGGAGCCCCTACGAGCAGTACTTC
d_gene: -; j_gene: TRBJ2-5; abundance: -; v_gene: TRBV11-2; CDR3aa: CASSPQGRGETQYF; CDR3nt: TGTGCCAGCAGCCCCCAAGGCCGGGGTGAGACCCAGTACTTC
d_gene: -; j_gene: TRBJ1-4; abundance: -; v_gene: TRBV6-5; CDR3aa: CASRGALNEKLFF; CDR3nt: TGTGCCAGTAGGGGCGCCCTTAATGAAAAACTGTTTTTT
d_gene: -; j_gene: TRBJ1-6; abundance: -; v_gene: TRBV6-1; CDR3aa: CASSDGPEGAPLHF; CDR3nt: TGTGCCAGCAGTGACGGGCCAGAGGGCGCACCCCTCCACTTT
d_gene: TRBD2; j_gene: TRBJ2-5; abundance: -; v_gene: TRBV5-4; CDR3aa: CASSRPVSGVGETQYF; CDR3nt: TGTGCCAGCAGCCGTCCTGTTAGCGGGGTGGGAGAGACCCAGTACTTC
d_gene: TRBD2; j_gene: TRBJ2-2; abundance: -; v_gene: TRBV6-5; CDR3aa: CASSFAGGGKDSELFF; CDR3nt: TGTGCCAGCAGTTTTGCCGGGGGGGGAAAGGATTCGGAGCTGTTTTTT
d_gene: TRBD1; j_gene: TRBJ1-2; abundance: -; v_gene: TRBV27; CDR3aa: CASSFIPWDRTNANYGYTF; CDR3nt: TGTGCCAGCAGTTTTATCCCTTGGGACAGAACTAATGCTAACTATGGCTACACCTTC
d_gene: TRBD1; j_gene: TRBJ2-1; abundance: once; v_gene: TRBV5-1; CDR3aa: CASSNTGEPYNEQFF; CDR3nt: TGCGCCAGCAGCAACACAGGGGAACCCTACAATGAGCAGTTCTTC
d_gene: TRBD2; j_gene: TRBJ2-3; abundance: -; v_gene: TRBV27; CDR3aa: CASTPRGGADTQYF; CDR3nt: TGTGCCAGCACCCCTAGGGGAGGGGCAGATACGCAGTATTTT
d_gene: TRBD1; j_gene: TRBJ1-5; abundance: few; v_gene: TRBV19; CDR3aa: CASSVGTGTISNQPQHF; CDR3nt: TGTGCCAGTAGTGTGGGGACAGGGACGATTAGCAATCAGCCCCAGCATTTT
d_gene: TRBD2; j_gene: TRBJ2-1; abundance: many; v_gene: TRBV7-6; CDR3aa: CASSLTTSGSRNEQFF; CDR3nt: TGTGCCAGCAGCTTAACCACTAGCGGGAGTAGGAATGAGCAGTTCTTC
d_gene: -; j_gene: TRBJ1-1; abundance: once; v_gene: TRBV27; CDR3aa: CASSFRVLTEAFF; CDR3nt: TGTGCCAGCAGTTTCAGGGTACTAACTGAAGCTTTCTTT
d_gene: -; j_gene: TRBJ2-5; abundance: -; v_gene: TRBV5-6; CDR3aa: CASSLVNHRSGRGLETQYF; CDR3nt: TGTGCCAGCAGCTTGGTTAATCATAGGAGCGGCAGGGGATTGGAGACCCAGTACTTC
d_gene: -; j_gene: TRBJ2-5; abundance: once; v_gene: TRBV3-1/TRBV3-2; CDR3aa: CASSQGVVGGTQYF; CDR3nt: TGTGCCAGCAGCCAAGGGGTGGTAGGGGGGACCCAGTACTTC
d_gene: -; j_gene: TRBJ2-7; abundance: -; v_gene: TRBV6-5; CDR3aa: CASTKRGTELYEQYF; CDR3nt: TGTGCCAGCACCAAAAGGGGGACGGAACTCTACGAGCAGTACTTC
d_gene: -; j_gene: TRBJ2-1; abundance: many; v_gene: TRBV3-1/TRBV3-2; CDR3aa: CASSQANEQFF; CDR3nt: TGTGCCAGCAGCCAAGCGAATGAGCAGTTCTTC
d_gene: TRBD2; j_gene: TRBJ2-2; abundance: -; v_gene: TRBV2; CDR3aa: CASQNSGGNTGELFF; CDR3nt: TGTGCCAGCCAGAATAGCGGGGGAAACACCGGGGAGCTGTTTTTT
d_gene: TRBD2; j_gene: TRBJ2-5; abundance: -; v_gene: TRBV7-7; CDR3aa: CASSLGLAGEGETQYF; CDR3nt: TGTGCCAGCAGCCTGGGACTAGCGGGAGAGGGAGAGACCCAGTACTTC
d_gene: -; j_gene: TRBJ1-2; abundance: -; v_gene: TRBV19; CDR3aa: CASSTGGQRVIHGYTF; CDR3nt: TGTGCCAGTAGCACCGGAGGACAGCGAGTAATTCATGGCTACACCTTC
d_gene: TRBD1; j_gene: TRBJ2-2; abundance: -; v_gene: TRBV28; CDR3aa: CASSSGQGNTGELFF; CDR3nt: TGTGCCAGCAGTTCGGGACAGGGGAATACCGGGGAGCTGTTTTTT
d_gene: -; j_gene: TRBJ1-1; abundance: -; v_gene: TRBV29-1; CDR3aa: CSVEYSAGNTEAFF; CDR3nt: TGCAGCGTTGAATACTCTGCAGGAAACACTGAAGCTTTCTTT
d_gene: TRBD1; j_gene: TRBJ1-4; abundance: -; v_gene: TRBV3-1/TRBV3-2; CDR3aa: CASSQVGGGGEKLFF; CDR3nt: TGTGCCAGCAGCCAAGTAGGAGGGGGCGGTGAAAAACTGTTTTTT
d_gene: -; j_gene: TRBJ2-7; abundance: -; v_gene: TRBV7-2; CDR3aa: CASSLGPSGGYEQYF; CDR3nt: TGTGCCAGCAGCTTAGGTCCTTCAGGGGGGTACGAGCAGTACTTC
d_gene: -; j_gene: TRBJ2-3; abundance: -; v_gene: TRBV29-1; CDR3aa: CSVRADPLEYF; CDR3nt: TGCAGCGTGAGGGCAGACCCTTTGGAGTATTTT